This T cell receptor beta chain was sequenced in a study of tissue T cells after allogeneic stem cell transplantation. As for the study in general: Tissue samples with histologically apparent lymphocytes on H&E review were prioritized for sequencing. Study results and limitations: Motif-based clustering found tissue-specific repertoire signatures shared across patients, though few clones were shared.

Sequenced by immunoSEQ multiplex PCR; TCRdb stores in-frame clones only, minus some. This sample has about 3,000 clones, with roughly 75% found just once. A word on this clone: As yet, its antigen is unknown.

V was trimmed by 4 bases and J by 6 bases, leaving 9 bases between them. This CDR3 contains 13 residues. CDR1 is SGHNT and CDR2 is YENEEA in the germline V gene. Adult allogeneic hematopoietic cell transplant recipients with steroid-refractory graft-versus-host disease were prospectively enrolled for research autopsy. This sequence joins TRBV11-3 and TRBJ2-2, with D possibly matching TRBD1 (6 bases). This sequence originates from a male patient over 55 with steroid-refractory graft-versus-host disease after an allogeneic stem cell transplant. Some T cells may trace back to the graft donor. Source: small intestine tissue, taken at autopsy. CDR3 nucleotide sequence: TGTGCCAGCAGCTCAGGGGAAGCCGGGGAGCTGTTTTTT. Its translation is CASSSGEAGELFF.